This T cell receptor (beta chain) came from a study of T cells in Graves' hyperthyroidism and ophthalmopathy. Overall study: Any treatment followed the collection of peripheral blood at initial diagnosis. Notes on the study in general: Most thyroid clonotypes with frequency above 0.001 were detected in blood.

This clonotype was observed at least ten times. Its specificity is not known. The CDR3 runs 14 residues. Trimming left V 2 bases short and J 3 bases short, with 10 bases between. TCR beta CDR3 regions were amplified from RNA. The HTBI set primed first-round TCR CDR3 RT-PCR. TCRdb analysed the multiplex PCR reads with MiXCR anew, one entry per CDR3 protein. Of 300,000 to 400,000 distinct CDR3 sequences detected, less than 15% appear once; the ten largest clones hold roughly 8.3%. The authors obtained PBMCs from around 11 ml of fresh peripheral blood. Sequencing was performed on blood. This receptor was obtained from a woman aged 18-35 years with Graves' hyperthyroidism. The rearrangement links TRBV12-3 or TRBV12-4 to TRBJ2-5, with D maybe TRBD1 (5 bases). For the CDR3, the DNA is TGTGCCAGCAGTTTATTTGTAGGGGAAGAGACCCAGTACTTC. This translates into CASSLFVGEETQYF.